The clone carrying this TCR beta chain was seen only once. The target antigen is unknown. CDR1 SQVTM and CDR2 ANQGSEA come from the germline V gene. With 6 bases removed from V and 6 bases from J, the gap between germline ends came to 11 bases. The CDR3 contains 11 residues. The data were taken from a study of cytomegalovirus exposure and HLA in healthy donors. The study's findings and limits: There were a few CMV-associated chains whose specificity for CMV antigens was confirmed in vitro. In a later analysis, TCR beta V- and J-gene trimming was associated with a missense DCLRE1C variant. Analyses of presence and absence presupposed an approximately uniform sequencing depth across donors.

The study ran its PCR with 60 Vbeta and 13 Jbeta primers. Generated by immunoSEQ multiplex PCR, the TCRdb table keeps only in-frame clones and is missing some. The sample lists 200,000 to 250,000 clones; approximately 80% were seen once. The receptor comes from a woman aged 40-49 years in good health and CMV-seronegative. V gene TRBV29-1 combines with J gene TRBJ1-2; no definite D call. Sequenced material: PBMCs. Written as DNA, the CDR3 is TGCAGCGTGGACGGGCGGGATGGCTACACCTTC. Translation: CSVDGRDGYTF.